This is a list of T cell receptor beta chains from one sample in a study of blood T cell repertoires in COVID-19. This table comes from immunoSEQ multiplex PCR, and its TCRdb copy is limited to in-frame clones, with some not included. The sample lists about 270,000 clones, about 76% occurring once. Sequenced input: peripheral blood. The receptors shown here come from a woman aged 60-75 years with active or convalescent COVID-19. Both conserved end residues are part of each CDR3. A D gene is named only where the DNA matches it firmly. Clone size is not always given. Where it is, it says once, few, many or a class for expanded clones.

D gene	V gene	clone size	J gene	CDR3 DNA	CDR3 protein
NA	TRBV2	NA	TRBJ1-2	TGTGCCAGCCCCTCGCCCTACGACACAGGAGCTATGGACTACACCTTC	CASPSPYDTGAMDYTF
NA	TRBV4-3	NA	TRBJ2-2	TGCGCCAGCAGCCAAGCCTCGGCGGCGGCGAACACCGGGGAGCTGTTTTTT	CASSQASAAANTGELFF
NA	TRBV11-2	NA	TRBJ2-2	TGTGCCAGCATTCTTAATTTCGGGGGCGGGGAGCTGTTTTTT	CASILNFGGGELFF
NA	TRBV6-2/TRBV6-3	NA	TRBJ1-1	TGTGCCAGCAGTGCACAACAGACCCTGAACACTGAAGCTTTCTTT	CASSAQQTLNTEAFF
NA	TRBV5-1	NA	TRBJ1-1	TGCGCCAGCAACCCCGGGGGGGGTGGAACTGAAGCTTTCTTT	CASNPGGGGTEAFF
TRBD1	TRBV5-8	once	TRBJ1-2	TGTGCCAGCAGCTTGGAGGGACAGTCCTATGGCTACACCTTC	CASSLEGQSYGYTF
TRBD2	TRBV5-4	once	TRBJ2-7	TGTGCCAGCAGCCCGGGACTAGCGGGGGCGGGCTACGAGCAGTACTTC	CASSPGLAGAGYEQYF
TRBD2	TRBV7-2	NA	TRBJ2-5	TGTGCCAGCAGCTTAGTAGCGGGGGGCGAGACCCAGTACTTC	CASSLVAGGETQYF
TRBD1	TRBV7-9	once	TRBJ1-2	TGTGCCAGCAGCTTATCCGGGACAGGGTTTGGCTACACCTTC	CASSLSGTGFGYTF
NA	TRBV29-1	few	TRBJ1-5	TGCAGCGCTGTCCTGACAGGAGTGGGGTTGTTGTCGCCCCAGCATTTT	CSAVLTGVGLLSPQHF
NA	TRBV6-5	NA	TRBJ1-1	TGTGCCAGCTGGGGCGAGACAGGCGCAAAAGCTTTCTTT	CASWGETGAKAFF
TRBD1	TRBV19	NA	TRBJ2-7	TGTGCCAGTAGTATTCCCCCAGGGGGCGAACACGAGCAGTACTTC	CASSIPPGGEHEQYF
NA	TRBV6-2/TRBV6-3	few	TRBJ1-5	TGTGCCAGCAGCCTAGGACAGAGTAGCAATCAGCCCCAGCATTTT	CASSLGQSSNQPQHF
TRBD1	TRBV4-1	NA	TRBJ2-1	TGCGCCAGCAGCCAGGAACCCGGGACAGGGAACGATGAGCAGTTCTTC	CASSQEPGTGNDEQFF
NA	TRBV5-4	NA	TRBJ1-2	TGTGCCAGCAGCCAAGACGGACTAAACTATGGCTACACCTTC	CASSQDGLNYGYTF
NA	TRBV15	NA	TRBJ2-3	TGTGCCACCAGCAGGGGAGTCACAGGGTCAGATACGCAGTATTTT	CATSRGVTGSDTQYF
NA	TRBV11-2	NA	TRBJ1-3	TGTGCCAGCAGCTTAGAGTCGGTACAGCTCGGAAACACCATATATTTT	CASSLESVQLGNTIYF
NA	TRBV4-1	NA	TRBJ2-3	TGCGCCAGCAGCCAAGCTCACAGCTTGAGCACAGATACGCAGTATTTT	CASSQAHSLSTDTQYF
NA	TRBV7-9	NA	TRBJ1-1	TGTGCCAGCAGCTTAGTGGGCAGGGGAGAGGACACTGAAGCTTTCTTT	CASSLVGRGEDTEAFF
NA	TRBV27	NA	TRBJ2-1	TGTGCCAGCGGCCTACATGGGAGTGAGCAGTTCTTC	CASGLHGSEQFF
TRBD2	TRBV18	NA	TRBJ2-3	TGTGCCAGCTCACCACCCGGGACTAGCGCCCCAGATACGCAGTATTTT	CASSPPGTSAPDTQYF
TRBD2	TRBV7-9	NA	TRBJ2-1	TGTGCCAGCAGCCCGGCAGGGACTATTGCAAATGAGCAGTTCTTC	CASSPAGTIANEQFF
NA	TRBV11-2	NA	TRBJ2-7	TGTGCCAGCAGCTTTGGCTTCTACGAGCAGTACTTC	CASSFGFYEQYF
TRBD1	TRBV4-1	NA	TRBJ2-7	TGCGCCAGCAGCCAAGAAGATTCAGGGGGCTGGGAGCAGTACTTC	CASSQEDSGGWEQYF
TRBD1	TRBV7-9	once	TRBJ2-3	TGTGCCAGCAGCCCGCCCGCGACAGGGGAGAGTGCAGATACGCAGTATTTT	CASSPPATGESADTQYF
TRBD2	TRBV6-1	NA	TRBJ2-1	TGTGCCAGCAGTGGACAAACTAGCGGGGGGTACAATGAGCAGTTCTTC	CASSGQTSGGYNEQFF
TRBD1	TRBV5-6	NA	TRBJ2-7	TGTGCCAGCAGCTCCAAAGGGGGGATGGGGACAGGGATCGAGCAGTACTTC	CASSSKGGMGTGIEQYF
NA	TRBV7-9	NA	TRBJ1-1	TGTGCCAGCAGCTCGGGGAATCAAGTGGGCACTGAAGCTTTCTTT	CASSSGNQVGTEAFF
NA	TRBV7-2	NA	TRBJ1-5	TGTGCCAGCAGCTTATTGCAAGTCGGCGGTCAGCCCCAGCATTTT	CASSLLQVGGQPQHF
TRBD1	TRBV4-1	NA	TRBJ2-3	TGCGCCAGCAGCCGGGGACAGGGCTCCCACACAGATACGCAGTATTTT	CASSRGQGSHTDTQYF